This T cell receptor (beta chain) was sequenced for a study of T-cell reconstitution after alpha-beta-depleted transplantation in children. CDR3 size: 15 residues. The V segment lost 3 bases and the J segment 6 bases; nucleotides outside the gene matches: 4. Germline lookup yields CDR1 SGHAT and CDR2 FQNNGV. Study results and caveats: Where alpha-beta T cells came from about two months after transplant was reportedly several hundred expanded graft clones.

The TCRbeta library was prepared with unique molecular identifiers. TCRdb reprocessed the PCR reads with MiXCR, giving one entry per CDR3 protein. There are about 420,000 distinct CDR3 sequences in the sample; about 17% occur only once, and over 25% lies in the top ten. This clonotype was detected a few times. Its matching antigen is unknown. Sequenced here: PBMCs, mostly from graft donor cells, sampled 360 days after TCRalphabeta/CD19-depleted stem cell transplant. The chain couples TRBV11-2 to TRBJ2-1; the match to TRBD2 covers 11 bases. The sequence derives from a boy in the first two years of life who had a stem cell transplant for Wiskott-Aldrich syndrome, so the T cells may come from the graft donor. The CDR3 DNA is TGTGCCAGCAGCTTCACTAGCGGGAGAGGCAATGAGCAGTTCTTC. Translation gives CASSFTSGRGNEQFF.